This TCR beta chain was obtained from a study of shared clonotypes between healthy human individuals. Germline loops: CDR1 SGHTA, CDR2 FQGTGA. The trim removed 5 bases at V and 7 bases at J, leaving 7 bases unmatched. The CDR3 spans 14 residues. With respect to this clone: The identical CDR3 is also encoded by other nucleotide sequences in the sample.

Only in-frame clones appear in the TCRdb table, and some are missing; sequencing was by immunoSEQ multiplex PCR. The sample has fewer than 400,000 clones, around 74% seen once. This receptor was obtained from a young man in good health. The sequenced sample consisted of memory CD4+ T cells sorted from blood. Subset specified: CD45RA-negative fraction. The chain couples TRBV7-3 to TRBJ2-1, with 8 bases fitting TRBD2. CDR3 DNA: TGTGCCAGCAGCCCGTCCGGGACTAGGAATGAGCAGTTCTTC. Translating gives CASSPSGTRNEQFF.